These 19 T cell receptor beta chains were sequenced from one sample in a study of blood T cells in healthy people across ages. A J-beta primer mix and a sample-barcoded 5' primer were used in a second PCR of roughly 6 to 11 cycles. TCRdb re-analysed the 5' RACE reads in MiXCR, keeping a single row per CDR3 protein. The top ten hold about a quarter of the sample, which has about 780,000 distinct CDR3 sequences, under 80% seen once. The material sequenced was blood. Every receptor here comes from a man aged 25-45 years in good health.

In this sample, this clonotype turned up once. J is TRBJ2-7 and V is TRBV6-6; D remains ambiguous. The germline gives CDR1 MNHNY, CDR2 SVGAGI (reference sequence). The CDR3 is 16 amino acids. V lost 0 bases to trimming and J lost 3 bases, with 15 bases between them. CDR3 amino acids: CASSYSKGWNLYEQYF. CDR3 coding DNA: TGTGCCAGCAGTTACTCGAAAGGGTGGAACCTCTACGAGCAGTACTTC.

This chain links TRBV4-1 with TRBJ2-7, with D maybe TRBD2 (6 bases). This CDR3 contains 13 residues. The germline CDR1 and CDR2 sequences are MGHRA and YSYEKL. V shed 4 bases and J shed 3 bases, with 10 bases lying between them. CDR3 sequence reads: CASSRVGLYEQYF. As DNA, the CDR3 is TGCGCCAGCAGCCGAGTGGGACTCTACGAGCAGTACTTC.

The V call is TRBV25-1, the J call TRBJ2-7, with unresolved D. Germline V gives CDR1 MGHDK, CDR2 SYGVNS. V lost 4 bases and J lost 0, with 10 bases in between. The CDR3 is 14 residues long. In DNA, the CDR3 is TGTGCCAGCAGTGCGGTGGAGAGCTCCTACGAGCAGTACTTC. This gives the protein CASSAVESSYEQYF.

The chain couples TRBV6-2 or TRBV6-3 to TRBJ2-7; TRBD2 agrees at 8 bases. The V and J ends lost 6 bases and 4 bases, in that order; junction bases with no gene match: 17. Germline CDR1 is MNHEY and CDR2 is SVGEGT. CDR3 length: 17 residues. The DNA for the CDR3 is TGTGCCAGCAGCCACCCGGATTATAGCGGGGTTAGTTACGAGCAGTACTTC. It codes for CASSHPDYSGVSYEQYF.

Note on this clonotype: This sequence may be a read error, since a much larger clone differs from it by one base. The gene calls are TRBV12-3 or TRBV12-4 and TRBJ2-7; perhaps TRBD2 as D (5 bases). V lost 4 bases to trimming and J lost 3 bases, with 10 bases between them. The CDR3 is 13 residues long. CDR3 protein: CASSCRAGYEQYF. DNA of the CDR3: TGTGCCAGCAGTTGTCGGGCGGGCTACGAGCAGTACTTC.

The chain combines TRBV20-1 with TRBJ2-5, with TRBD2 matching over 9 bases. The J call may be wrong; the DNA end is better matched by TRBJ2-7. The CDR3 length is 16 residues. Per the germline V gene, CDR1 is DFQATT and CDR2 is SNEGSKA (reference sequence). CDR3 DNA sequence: TGCAGTGCTAGACCCCTAGCGGGGCCTTTCCTTTACGAGCAGTACTTC. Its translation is CSARPLAGPFLYEQYF.

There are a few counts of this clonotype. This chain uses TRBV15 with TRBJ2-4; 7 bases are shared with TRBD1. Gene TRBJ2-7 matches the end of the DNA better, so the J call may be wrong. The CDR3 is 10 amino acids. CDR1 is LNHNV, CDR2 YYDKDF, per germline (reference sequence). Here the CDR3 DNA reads TGTGCCACCGGGACAGACGAGCAGTACTTC. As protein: CATGTDEQYF.

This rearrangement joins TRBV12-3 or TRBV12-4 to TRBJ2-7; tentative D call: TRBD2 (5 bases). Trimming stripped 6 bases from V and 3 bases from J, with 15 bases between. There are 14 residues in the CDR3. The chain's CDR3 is CASRVNGVSYEQYF. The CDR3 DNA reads TGTGCCAGCAGGGTTAACGGGGTCAGCTACGAGCAGTACTTC.

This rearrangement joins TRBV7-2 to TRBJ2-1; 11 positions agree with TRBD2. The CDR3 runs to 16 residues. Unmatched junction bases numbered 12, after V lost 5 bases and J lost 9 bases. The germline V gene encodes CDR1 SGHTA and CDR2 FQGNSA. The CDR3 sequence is CASSRSTSGGSGEQFF. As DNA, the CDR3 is TGTGCCAGCAGCCGGTCCACTAGCGGGGGAAGCGGTGAGCAGTTCTTC.

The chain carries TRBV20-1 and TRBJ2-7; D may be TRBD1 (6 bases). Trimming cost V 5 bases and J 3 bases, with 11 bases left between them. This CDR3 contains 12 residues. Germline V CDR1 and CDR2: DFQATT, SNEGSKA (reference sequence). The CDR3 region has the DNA TGCAGTGCTCCCAAGGGGGACTACGAGCAGTACTTC. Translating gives CSAPKGDYEQYF.

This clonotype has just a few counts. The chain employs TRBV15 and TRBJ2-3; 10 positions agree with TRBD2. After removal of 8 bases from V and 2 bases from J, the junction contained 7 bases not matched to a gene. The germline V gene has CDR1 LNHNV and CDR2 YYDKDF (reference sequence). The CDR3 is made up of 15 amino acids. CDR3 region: CATRLAGKITDTQYF. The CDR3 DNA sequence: TGTGCCACCCGACTAGCGGGTAAGATCACAGATACGCAGTATTTT.

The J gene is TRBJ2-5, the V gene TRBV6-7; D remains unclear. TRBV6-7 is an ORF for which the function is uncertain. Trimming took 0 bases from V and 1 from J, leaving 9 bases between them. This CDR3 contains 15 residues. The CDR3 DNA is TGTGCCAGCAGTTACTCGACGGGCCTCCAAGAGACCCAGTACTTC. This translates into CASSYSTGLQETQYF.

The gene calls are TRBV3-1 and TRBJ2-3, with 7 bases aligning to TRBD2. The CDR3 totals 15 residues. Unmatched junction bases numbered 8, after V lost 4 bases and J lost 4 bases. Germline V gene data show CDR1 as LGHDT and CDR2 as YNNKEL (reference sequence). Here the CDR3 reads CASSRGLVSPDTQYF. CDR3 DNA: TGTGCCAGCAGCCGAGGACTAGTCTCCCCAGATACGCAGTATTTT.

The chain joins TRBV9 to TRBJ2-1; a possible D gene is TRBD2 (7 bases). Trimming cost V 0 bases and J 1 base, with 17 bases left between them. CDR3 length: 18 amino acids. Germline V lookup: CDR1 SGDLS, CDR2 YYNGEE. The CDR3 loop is CASSVEGGGKRSYNEQFF. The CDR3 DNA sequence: TGTGCCAGCAGCGTAGAAGGGGGGGGGAAGCGGTCCTACAATGAGCAGTTCTTC. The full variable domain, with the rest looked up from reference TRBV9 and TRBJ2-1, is DSGVTQTPKHLITATGQRVTLRCSPRSGDLSVYWYQQSLDQGLQFLIQYYNGEERAKGNILERFSAQQFPDLHSELNLSSLELGDSALYFCASSVEGGGKRSYNEQFFGPGTRLTVL.

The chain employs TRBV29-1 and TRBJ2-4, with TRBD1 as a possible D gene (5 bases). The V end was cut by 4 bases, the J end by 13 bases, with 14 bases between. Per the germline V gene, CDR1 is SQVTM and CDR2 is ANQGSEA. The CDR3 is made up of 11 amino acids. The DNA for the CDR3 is TGCAGCGTTGCCCAGACAGCTGAGCAGTACTTC. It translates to CSVAQTAEQYF.

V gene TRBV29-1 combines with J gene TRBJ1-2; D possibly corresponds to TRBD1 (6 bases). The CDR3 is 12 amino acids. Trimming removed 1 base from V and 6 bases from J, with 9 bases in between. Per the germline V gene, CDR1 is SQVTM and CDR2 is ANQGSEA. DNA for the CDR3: TGCAGCGTTGAAGTGGCAGGGGATGGCTACACCTTC. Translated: CSVEVAGDGYTF.

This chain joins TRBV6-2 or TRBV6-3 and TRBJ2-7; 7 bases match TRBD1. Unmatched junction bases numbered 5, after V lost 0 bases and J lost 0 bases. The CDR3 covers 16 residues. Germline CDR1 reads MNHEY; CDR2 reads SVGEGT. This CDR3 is CASSYSRDSYSYEQYF. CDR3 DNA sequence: TGTGCCAGCAGTTACTCACGGGACAGCTACTCCTACGAGCAGTACTTC.

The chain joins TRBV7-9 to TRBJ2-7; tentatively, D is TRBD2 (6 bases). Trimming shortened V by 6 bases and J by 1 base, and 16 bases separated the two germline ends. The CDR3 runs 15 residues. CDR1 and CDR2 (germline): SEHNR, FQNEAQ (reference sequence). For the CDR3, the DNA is TGTGCCAGCAGAGGCTACGGCGGGGATTCCTACGAGCAGTACTTC. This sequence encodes CASRGYGGDSYEQYF.

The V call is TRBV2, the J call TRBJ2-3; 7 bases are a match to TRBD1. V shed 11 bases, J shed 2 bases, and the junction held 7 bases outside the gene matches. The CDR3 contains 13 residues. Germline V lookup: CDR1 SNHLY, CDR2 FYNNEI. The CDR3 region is CAGRTGPTDTQYF. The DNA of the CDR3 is TGTGCCGGACGGACAGGACCCACAGATACGCAGTATTTT.